At least ten counts were recorded for the clone carrying this T cell receptor beta chain. This sample stems from a study of T-cell memory formation after mild COVID-19. This CDR3 is built from 12 residues. The germline V gene encodes CDR1 SNHLY and CDR2 FYNNEI. Trimming took 10 bases from V and 12 from J, leaving 19 bases between them. One entry per CDR3 protein results from TCRdb running MiXCR on the 5' RACE reads. Of about 350,000 distinct CDR3 sequences detected, less than 25% appear once; the ten largest clones hold 20% to 25%. The chain combines TRBV2 with TRBJ2-4; D ambiguous. The specimen was PBMCs or a T cell subset sorted from them (not recorded which). The TCR was taken from a man aged 18 to 30 who had mild COVID-19 (a few samples of this study predate the infection). Cell type and time point are not known. In DNA form, the CDR3 reads TGTGCCATCGCTCTTACGGAGACAACTCAGTACTTC. Protein product: CAIALTETTQYF. The variable domain in full, with the rest retrieved from reference TRBV2 and TRBJ2-4, is EPEVTQTPSHQVTQMGQEVILRCVPISNHLYFYWYRQILGQKVEFLVSFYNNEISEKSEIFDDQFSVERPDGSNFTLKIRSTKLEDSAMYFCAIALTETTQYFGAGTRLSVL.